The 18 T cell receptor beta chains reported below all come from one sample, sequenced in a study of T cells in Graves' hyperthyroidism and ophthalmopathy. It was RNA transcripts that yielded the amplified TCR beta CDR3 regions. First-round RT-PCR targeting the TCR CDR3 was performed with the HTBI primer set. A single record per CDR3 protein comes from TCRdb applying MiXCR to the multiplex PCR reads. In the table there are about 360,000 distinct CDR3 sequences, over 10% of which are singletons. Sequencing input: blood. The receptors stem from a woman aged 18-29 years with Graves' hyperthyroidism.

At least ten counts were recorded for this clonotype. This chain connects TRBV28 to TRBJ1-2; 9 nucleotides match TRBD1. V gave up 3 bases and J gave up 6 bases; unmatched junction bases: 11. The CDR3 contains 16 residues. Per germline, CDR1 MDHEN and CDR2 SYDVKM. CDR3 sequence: CASSLYLTGGADGYTF. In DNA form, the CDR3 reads TGTGCCAGCAGTTTGTACCTCACAGGGGGCGCGGATGGCTACACCTTC.

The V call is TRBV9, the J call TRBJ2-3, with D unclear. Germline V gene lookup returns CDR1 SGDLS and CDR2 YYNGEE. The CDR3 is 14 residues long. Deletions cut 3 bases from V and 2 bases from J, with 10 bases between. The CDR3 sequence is CASSASGATDTQYF. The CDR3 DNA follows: TGTGCCAGCAGCGCATCGGGCGCCACAGATACGCAGTATTTT.

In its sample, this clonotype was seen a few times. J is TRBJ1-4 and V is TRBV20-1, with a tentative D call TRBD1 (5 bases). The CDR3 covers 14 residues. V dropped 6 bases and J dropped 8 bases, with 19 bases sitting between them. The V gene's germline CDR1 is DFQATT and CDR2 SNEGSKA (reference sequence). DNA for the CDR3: TGCAGTGCCAGCTCCGCGGGGGACCGGGAAAAACTGTTTTTT. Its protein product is CSASSAGDREKLFF.

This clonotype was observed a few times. In DNA form, the CDR3 reads TGTGCCAGCAGCGTAGGGGGCATACGTGAAGGGGGCGAAAAACTGTTTTTT. Translating it yields CASSVGGIREGGEKLFF. V gene TRBV9 combines with J gene TRBJ1-4; 7 bases fit TRBD1. This CDR3 spans 17 amino acids. In germline, CDR1 is SGDLS, CDR2 YYNGEE. V lost 0 bases, J lost 8 bases, and 13 bases stayed unmatched. Filled out from reference TRBV9 and TRBJ1-4, the complete variable domain reads DSGVTQTPKHLITATGQRVTLRCSPRSGDLSVYWYQQSLDQGLQFLIQYYNGEERAKGNILERFSAQQFPDLHSELNLSSLELGDSALYFCASSVGGIREGGEKLFFGSGTQLSVL.

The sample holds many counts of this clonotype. CDR3 DNA sequence: TGTGCCAGCAGTGAGAACGGAGCATTTGATGGCTACACCTTC. Its translation is CASSENGAFDGYTF. The chain joins TRBV25-1 to TRBJ1-2; no reliable D call. The germline V gene has CDR1 MGHDK and CDR2 SYGVNS. The CDR3 totals 14 residues. Trimming removed 3 bases from V and 6 bases from J, with 14 bases in between.

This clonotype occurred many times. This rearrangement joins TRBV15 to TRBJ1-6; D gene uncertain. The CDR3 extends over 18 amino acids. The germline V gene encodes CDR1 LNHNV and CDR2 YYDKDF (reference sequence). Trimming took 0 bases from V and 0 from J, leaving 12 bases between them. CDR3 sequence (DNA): TGTGCCACCAGCAGAGATCTGATCCCCCTCTCCTATAATTCACCCCTCCACTTT. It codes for CATSRDLIPLSYNSPLHF.

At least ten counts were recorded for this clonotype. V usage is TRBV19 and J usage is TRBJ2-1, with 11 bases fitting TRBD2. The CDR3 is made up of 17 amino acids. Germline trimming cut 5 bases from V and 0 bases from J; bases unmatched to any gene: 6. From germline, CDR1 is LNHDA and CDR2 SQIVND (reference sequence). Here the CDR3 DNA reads TGTGCCAGTAGTCGGACTAGCGGGTGGAGCTCCTACAATGAGCAGTTCTTC. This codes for CASSRTSGWSSYNEQFF.

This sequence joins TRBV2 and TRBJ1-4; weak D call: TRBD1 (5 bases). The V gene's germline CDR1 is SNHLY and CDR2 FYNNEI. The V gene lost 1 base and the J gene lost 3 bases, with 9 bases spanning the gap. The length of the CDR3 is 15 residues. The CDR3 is CASSEVRTPNEKLFF. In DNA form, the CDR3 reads TGTGCCAGCAGTGAAGTTAGGACACCTAATGAAAAACTGTTTTTT.

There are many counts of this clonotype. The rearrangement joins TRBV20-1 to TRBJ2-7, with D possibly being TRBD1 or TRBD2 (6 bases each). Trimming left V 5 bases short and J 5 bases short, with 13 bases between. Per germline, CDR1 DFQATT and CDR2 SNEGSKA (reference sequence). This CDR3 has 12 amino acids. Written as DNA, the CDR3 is TGCAGTGCTCCCGGGGGCGGGAACGAGCAGTACTTC. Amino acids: CSAPGGGNEQYF.

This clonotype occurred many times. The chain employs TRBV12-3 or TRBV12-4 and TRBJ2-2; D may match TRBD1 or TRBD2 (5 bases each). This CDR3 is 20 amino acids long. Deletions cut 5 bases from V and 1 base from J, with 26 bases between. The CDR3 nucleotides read TGTGCCAGCAGTACCGTCCCAGGGCTCCGGAGCGGATTGAACACCGGGGAGCTGTTTTTT. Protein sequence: CASSTVPGLRSGLNTGELFF.

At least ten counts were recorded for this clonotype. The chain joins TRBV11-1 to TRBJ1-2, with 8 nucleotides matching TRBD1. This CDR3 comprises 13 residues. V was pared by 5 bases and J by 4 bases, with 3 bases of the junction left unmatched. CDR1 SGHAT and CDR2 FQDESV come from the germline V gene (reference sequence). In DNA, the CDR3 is TGTGCCAGCAGCCAAGGGACAGGCTATGGCTACACCTTC. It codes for CASSQGTGYGYTF. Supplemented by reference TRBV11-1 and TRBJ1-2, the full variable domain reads EAEVAQSPRYKITEKSQAVAFWCDPISGHATLYWYRQILGQGPELLVQFQDESVVDDSQLPKDRFSAERLKGVDSTLKIQPAELGDSAMYLCASSQGTGYGYTFGSGTRLTVV.

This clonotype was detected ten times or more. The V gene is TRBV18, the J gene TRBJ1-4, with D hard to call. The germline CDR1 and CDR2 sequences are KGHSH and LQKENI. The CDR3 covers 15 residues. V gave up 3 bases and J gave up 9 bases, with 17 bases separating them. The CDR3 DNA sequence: TGTGCCAGCTCACCGGCGGGGAGGGCTGGACAAAAACTGTTTTTT. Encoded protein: CASSPAGRAGQKLFF.

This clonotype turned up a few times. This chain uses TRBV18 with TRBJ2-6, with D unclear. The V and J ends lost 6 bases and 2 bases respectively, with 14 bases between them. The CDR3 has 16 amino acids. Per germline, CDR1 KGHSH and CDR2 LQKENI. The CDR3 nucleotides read TGTGCCAGCTCCGCACCCCAGCAACCTGGGGCCAACGTCCTGACTTTC. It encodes CASSAPQQPGANVLTF.

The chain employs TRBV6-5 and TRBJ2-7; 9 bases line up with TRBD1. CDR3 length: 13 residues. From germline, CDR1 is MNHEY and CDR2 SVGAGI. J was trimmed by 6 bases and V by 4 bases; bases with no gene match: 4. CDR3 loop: CASSSSTGGEQYF. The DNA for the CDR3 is TGTGCCAGCAGTTCCTCGACAGGGGGCGAGCAGTACTTC.

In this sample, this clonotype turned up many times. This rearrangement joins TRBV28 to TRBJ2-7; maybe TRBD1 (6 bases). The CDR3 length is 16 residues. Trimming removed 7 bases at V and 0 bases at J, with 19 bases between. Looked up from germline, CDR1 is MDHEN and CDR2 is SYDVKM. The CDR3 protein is CASIPGGRGISYEQYF. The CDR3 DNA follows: TGTGCCAGCATTCCGGGTGGTAGGGGGATCTCCTACGAGCAGTACTTC.

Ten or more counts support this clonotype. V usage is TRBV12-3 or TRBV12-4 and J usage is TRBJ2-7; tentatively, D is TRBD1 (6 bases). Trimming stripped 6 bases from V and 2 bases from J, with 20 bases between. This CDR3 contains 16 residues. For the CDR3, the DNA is TGTGCCAGCAGGCCGACCGGCACAGGGCCAACCTACGAGCAGTACTTC. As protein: CASRPTGTGPTYEQYF.

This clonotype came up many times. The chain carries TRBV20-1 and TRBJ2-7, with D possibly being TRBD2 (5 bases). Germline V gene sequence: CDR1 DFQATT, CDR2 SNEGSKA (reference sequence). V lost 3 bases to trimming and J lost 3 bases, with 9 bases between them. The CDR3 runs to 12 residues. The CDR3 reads CSARGGGYEQYF. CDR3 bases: TGCAGTGCTAGGGGCGGAGGCTACGAGCAGTACTTC.

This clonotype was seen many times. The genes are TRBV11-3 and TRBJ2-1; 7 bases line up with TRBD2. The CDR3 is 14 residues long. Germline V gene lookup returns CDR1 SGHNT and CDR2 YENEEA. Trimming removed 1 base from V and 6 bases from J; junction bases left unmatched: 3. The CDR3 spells CASSLGRLANEQFF. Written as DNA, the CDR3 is TGTGCCAGCAGCTTAGGTAGACTAGCCAATGAGCAGTTCTTC.